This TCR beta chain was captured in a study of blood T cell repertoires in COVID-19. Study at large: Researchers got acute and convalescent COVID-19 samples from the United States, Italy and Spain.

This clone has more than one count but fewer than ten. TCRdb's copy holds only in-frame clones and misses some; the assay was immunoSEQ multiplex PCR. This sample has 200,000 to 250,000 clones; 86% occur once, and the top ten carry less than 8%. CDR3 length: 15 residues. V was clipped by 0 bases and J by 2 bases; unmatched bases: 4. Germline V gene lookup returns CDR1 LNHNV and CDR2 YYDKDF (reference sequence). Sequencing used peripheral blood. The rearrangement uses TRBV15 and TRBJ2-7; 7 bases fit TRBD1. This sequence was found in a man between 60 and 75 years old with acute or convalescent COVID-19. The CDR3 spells CATSRESQGAYEQYF. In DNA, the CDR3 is TGTGCCACCAGCAGAGAGAGCCAGGGGGCCTACGAGCAGTACTTC.